This T cell receptor (beta chain) was sequenced in a study of T cells in Graves' hyperthyroidism and ophthalmopathy. Study-level results: Stable hyperthyroidism was told apart from ophthalmopathy by a model built on 13 V-J features. Most thyroid clonotypes that were expanded above 0.001 also turned up in blood.

Those patients with uncontrolled infection, other autoimmune disease, pregnancy or lactation were excluded. This clonotype was seen at least ten times. What it recognizes is unknown. Amplified regions were TCR beta CDR3 sequences from RNA transcripts. The TCR CDR3 was amplified in a first-round RT-PCR using the HTBI primer set. MiXCR, run by TCRdb on the multiplex PCR reads, gives a single entry per CDR3 protein. Among a few hundred thousand distinct CDR3 sequences listed, 14% to 15% were seen once. Trimming cost V 6 bases and J 8 bases, with 10 bases left between them. From germline, CDR1 is GTSNPN and CDR2 SVGIG (reference sequence). The CDR3 length is 10 residues.

Sequenced: blood. This TCR was sampled from a woman in her 30s with Graves' hyperthyroidism. The V gene is TRBV30, the J gene TRBJ1-2; D unclear. DNA for the CDR3: TGTGCCTGTTCCGGTCTCGGCTACACCTTC. Protein product: CACSGLGYTF.